This T cell receptor beta chain appears in the sequencing data of a study of T cell changes during pregnancy in multiple sclerosis. The CDR3 totals 15 residues. Germline values: CDR1 SGHNT, CDR2 YYREEE (reference sequence). V shed 2 bases and J 4 bases; nucleotides not matched to a gene: 5. Here immunoSEQ multiplex PCR was the method, and the copy in TCRdb shows in-frame clones only, minus some. The data hold over 40,000 clones, with roughly 90% observed a single time. The chain joins TRBV5-4 to TRBJ2-1; 8 bases map to TRBD2. The sample here was peripheral blood, taken in the second trimester of pregnancy. The TCR comes from a female donor in good health, enrolled as a control in a pregnancy study. In DNA, the CDR3 is TGTGCCAGCAGCTTAGTAGCGGGAAAATACAATGAGCAGTTCTTC. Its translation is CASSLVAGKYNEQFF.